The rows below give T cell receptor beta chains drawn from one sample of a study of human thymus T cells. Method: immunoSEQ multiplex PCR; TCRdb's copy keeps in-frame clones and lacks some. The sample records tens of thousands of clones, about 94% being singletons. The sample comprised blood. Source of these receptors: a boy less than two years old with a congenital heart defect but otherwise immunologically healthy. Each CDR3 is given with its conserved first and last residue. The order of the fields is J gene, D gene, V gene, clone size, CDR3 DNA, CDR3 protein. A D gene is named only where the DNA matches it firmly. Rows give clone size only sometimes, using once, few, many, or a class for an expanded clone.

J gene: TRBJ2-1; D gene: .; V gene: TRBV12-5; clone size: once; CDR3 DNA: TGTGCTAGTGGTTTGGTCGGCAATGAGCAGTTCTTC; CDR3 protein: CASGLVGNEQFF
J gene: TRBJ1-2; D gene: .; V gene: TRBV5-1; clone size: .; CDR3 DNA: TGCGCCAGCAGCCGCGGGGCGGACTATGGCTACACCTTC; CDR3 protein: CASSRGADYGYTF
J gene: TRBJ1-1; D gene: .; V gene: TRBV7-9; clone size: .; CDR3 DNA: TGTGCCAGCAGCTTCTCCGGGACCGAAGCTTTCTTT; CDR3 protein: CASSFSGTEAFF
J gene: TRBJ2-1; D gene: TRBD2; V gene: TRBV5-1; clone size: .; CDR3 DNA: TGCGCCAGCAGCTACGGGACTAGAAGGGGCAATGAGCAGTTCTTC; CDR3 protein: CASSYGTRRGNEQFF
J gene: TRBJ2-3; D gene: .; V gene: TRBV5-1; clone size: .; CDR3 DNA: TGCGCCAGCAGCTTGGCTGAGACGACAGATACGCAGTATTTT; CDR3 protein: CASSLAETTDTQYF
J gene: TRBJ2-4; D gene: TRBD1; V gene: TRBV7-2; clone size: .; CDR3 DNA: TGTGCCAGCAGCCGGACAGGGGAAAACATTCAGTACTTC; CDR3 protein: CASSRTGENIQYF
J gene: TRBJ2-7; D gene: TRBD1; V gene: TRBV7-2; clone size: .; CDR3 DNA: TGTGCCAGCAGCGTACATAACAGGGGCGAGCAGTACTTC; CDR3 protein: CASSVHNRGEQYF
J gene: TRBJ2-7; D gene: TRBD2; V gene: TRBV4-2; clone size: once; CDR3 DNA: TGTGCCAGCAGATTAGCGGGGGCCGCCAACGAGCAGTACTTC; CDR3 protein: CASRLAGAANEQYF
J gene: TRBJ2-7; D gene: TRBD2; V gene: TRBV14; clone size: .; CDR3 DNA: TGTGCCAGCAGCCAAGAACTCCGCCTAGCGGGGCCAAACGAGCAGTACTTC; CDR3 protein: CASSQELRLAGPNEQYF
J gene: TRBJ2-1; D gene: TRBD2; V gene: TRBV2; clone size: .; CDR3 DNA: TGTGCCAGCACCGCTACCGGGGGGGGGCAACACAATGAGCAGTTCTTC; CDR3 protein: CASTATGGGQHNEQFF
J gene: TRBJ2-2; D gene: TRBD2; V gene: TRBV7-2; clone size: .; CDR3 DNA: TGTGCCAGCAGCTTACGACTAGCGGGCTACACCGGGGAGCTGTTTTTT; CDR3 protein: CASSLRLAGYTGELFF
J gene: TRBJ1-3; D gene: TRBD1; V gene: TRBV7-9; clone size: .; CDR3 DNA: TGTGCCAGCAGCACGACAGGGGACTCTGGAAACACCATATATTTT; CDR3 protein: CASSTTGDSGNTIYF
J gene: TRBJ2-1; D gene: TRBD2; V gene: TRBV9; clone size: .; CDR3 DNA: TGTGCCAGCAGCTCCGGACTAGACCTCAATGAGCAGTTCTTC; CDR3 protein: CASSSGLDLNEQFF
J gene: TRBJ1-1; D gene: .; V gene: TRBV15; clone size: .; CDR3 DNA: TGTGCCACCAGCAGAGGAACAGGGACTAACACTGAAGCTTTCTTT; CDR3 protein: CATSRGTGTNTEAFF
J gene: TRBJ1-4; D gene: .; V gene: TRBV16; clone size: .; CDR3 DNA: TGTGCCAGCAGCCCGGCGGGACGAAAACTGTTTTTT; CDR3 protein: CASSPAGRKLFF
J gene: TRBJ2-1; D gene: TRBD2; V gene: TRBV6-5; clone size: .; CDR3 DNA: TGTGCCAGCAGGGGACTAGGATTCTACAATGAGCAGTTCTTC; CDR3 protein: CASRGLGFYNEQFF
J gene: TRBJ2-3; D gene: .; V gene: TRBV5-4; clone size: .; CDR3 DNA: TGTGCCAGCAGTCCAGACTCCACAGATACGCAGTATTTT; CDR3 protein: CASSPDSTDTQYF
J gene: TRBJ2-7; D gene: .; V gene: TRBV16; clone size: .; CDR3 DNA: TGTGCCAGCAGCCGGGACATAGTCTACGAGCAGTACTTC; CDR3 protein: CASSRDIVYEQYF
J gene: TRBJ2-3; D gene: .; V gene: TRBV5-1; clone size: .; CDR3 DNA: TGCGCCAGCAGCTTACGGCTTAGCACAGATACGCAGTATTTT; CDR3 protein: CASSLRLSTDTQYF
J gene: TRBJ2-7; D gene: TRBD2; V gene: TRBV29-1; clone size: .; CDR3 DNA: TGCAGCGTGGCCCCTAGCGGCTACGAGCAGTACTTC; CDR3 protein: CSVAPSGYEQYF
J gene: TRBJ2-3; D gene: TRBD2; V gene: TRBV2; clone size: .; CDR3 DNA: TGTGCCAGCATCCGGACTAGCGGCACAGATACGCAGTATTTT; CDR3 protein: CASIRTSGTDTQYF
J gene: TRBJ1-5; D gene: .; V gene: TRBV6-5; clone size: .; CDR3 DNA: TGTGCCAGCAGTCGAGTTAGGGATCAGCCCCAGCATTTT; CDR3 protein: CASSRVRDQPQHF
J gene: TRBJ1-1; D gene: TRBD1; V gene: TRBV5-1; clone size: .; CDR3 DNA: TGCGCCAGCAGCTTGGTAGCCGGACAGGGAATATACTGGGGGAACACTGAAGCTTTCTTT; CDR3 protein: CASSLVAGQGIYWGNTEAFF
J gene: TRBJ1-1; D gene: .; V gene: TRBV7-2; clone size: once; CDR3 DNA: TGTGCCAGCAGGCCCGGACAAATGAACACTGAAGCTTTCTTT; CDR3 protein: CASRPGQMNTEAFF
J gene: TRBJ1-5; D gene: .; V gene: TRBV7-9; clone size: .; CDR3 DNA: TGTGCCAGCAGCTTAGCAGGGCAGCCCCAGCATTTT; CDR3 protein: CASSLAGQPQHF
J gene: TRBJ2-3; D gene: .; V gene: TRBV7-7; clone size: .; CDR3 DNA: TGTGCCAGCGGTGTTTATACGCAGTATTTT; CDR3 protein: CASGVYTQYF
J gene: TRBJ1-3; D gene: .; V gene: TRBV28; clone size: .; CDR3 DNA: TGTGCCAGCAGTTTAATCACAGGTGGAAACACCATATATTTT; CDR3 protein: CASSLITGGNTIYF
J gene: TRBJ2-1; D gene: TRBD2; V gene: TRBV4-3; clone size: .; CDR3 DNA: TGCGCCAGCAGCCGATCTAGCGGGGGGGGTCTGGGGCAGTTCTTC; CDR3 protein: CASSRSSGGGLGQFF
J gene: TRBJ2-5; D gene: TRBD2; V gene: TRBV9; clone size: .; CDR3 DNA: TGTGCCAGCAGCGTAGACGGGGGGGCCGAGGAGACCCAGTACTTC; CDR3 protein: CASSVDGGAEETQYF
J gene: TRBJ2-1; D gene: .; V gene: TRBV19; clone size: .; CDR3 DNA: TGTGCCAGTAGTGCCACGACGCTGATGGGTGAGCAGTTCTTC; CDR3 protein: CASSATTLMGEQFF
J gene: TRBJ1-4; D gene: .; V gene: TRBV4-1; clone size: .; CDR3 DNA: TGCGCCAGCAGCCTGAATAGGGCCACTAATGAAAAACTGTTTTTT; CDR3 protein: CASSLNRATNEKLFF
J gene: TRBJ2-7; D gene: TRBD2; V gene: TRBV6-1; clone size: once; CDR3 DNA: TGTGCCAGCAGTGCCGGGACTAGCGGGGGGGCCTACGAGCAGTACTTC; CDR3 protein: CASSAGTSGGAYEQYF
J gene: TRBJ1-2; D gene: .; V gene: TRBV30; clone size: .; CDR3 DNA: TGTGCCTGGAGTAGGAGAGGGAGCTATGGCTACACCTTC; CDR3 protein: CAWSRRGSYGYTF
J gene: TRBJ2-7; D gene: .; V gene: TRBV28; clone size: .; CDR3 DNA: TGTGCCAGCAGTTCGTCAGGGGGAGGAACCTACGAGCAGTACTTC; CDR3 protein: CASSSSGGGTYEQYF
J gene: TRBJ2-7; D gene: .; V gene: TRBV11-2; clone size: .; CDR3 DNA: TGTGCCAGCAGCTTAATAGCGTCTCTCTCCTACGAGCAGTACTTC; CDR3 protein: CASSLIASLSYEQYF
J gene: TRBJ2-3; D gene: TRBD2; V gene: TRBV30; clone size: .; CDR3 DNA: TGTGCCTGGAGACTAGCGGGGGGCACAGATACGCAGTATTTT; CDR3 protein: CAWRLAGGTDTQYF
J gene: TRBJ2-7; D gene: TRBD1; V gene: TRBV5-5; clone size: .; CDR3 DNA: TGTGCCAGCAGACCCTACAGGGGGCGGACCTACGAGCAGTACTTC; CDR3 protein: CASRPYRGRTYEQYF